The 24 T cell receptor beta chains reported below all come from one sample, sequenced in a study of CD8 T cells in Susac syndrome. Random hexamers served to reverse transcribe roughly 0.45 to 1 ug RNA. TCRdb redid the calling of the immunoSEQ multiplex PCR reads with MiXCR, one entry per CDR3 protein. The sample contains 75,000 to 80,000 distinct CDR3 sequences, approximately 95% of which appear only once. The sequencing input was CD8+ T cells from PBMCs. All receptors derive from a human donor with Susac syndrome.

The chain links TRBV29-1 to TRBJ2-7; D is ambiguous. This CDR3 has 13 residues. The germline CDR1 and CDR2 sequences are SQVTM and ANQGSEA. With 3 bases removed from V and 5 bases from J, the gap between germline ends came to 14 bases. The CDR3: CSVEWGISDEQYF. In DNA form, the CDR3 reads TGCAGCGTTGAGTGGGGTATCTCTGACGAGCAGTACTTC.

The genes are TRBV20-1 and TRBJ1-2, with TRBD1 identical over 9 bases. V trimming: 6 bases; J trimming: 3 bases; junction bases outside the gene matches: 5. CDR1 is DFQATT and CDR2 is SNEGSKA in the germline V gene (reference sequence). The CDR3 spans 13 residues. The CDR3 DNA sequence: TGCAGTGCAAGTTGGACAGGGGACTATGGCTACACCTTC. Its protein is CSASWTGDYGYTF.

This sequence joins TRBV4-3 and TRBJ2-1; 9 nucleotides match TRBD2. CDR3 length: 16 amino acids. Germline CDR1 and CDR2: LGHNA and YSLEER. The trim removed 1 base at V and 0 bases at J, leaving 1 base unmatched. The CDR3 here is CASSQGRGGSYNEQFF. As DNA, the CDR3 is TGCGCCAGCAGCCAAGGGCGGGGGGGCTCCTACAATGAGCAGTTCTTC.

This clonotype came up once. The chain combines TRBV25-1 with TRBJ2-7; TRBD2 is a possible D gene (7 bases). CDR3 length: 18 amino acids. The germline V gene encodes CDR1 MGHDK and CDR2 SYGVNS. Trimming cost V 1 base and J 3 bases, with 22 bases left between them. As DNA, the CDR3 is TGTGCCAGCAGTGAATTGGGGGGGCCGGACACAAGGAACTACGAGCAGTACTTC. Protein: CASSELGGPDTRNYEQYF.

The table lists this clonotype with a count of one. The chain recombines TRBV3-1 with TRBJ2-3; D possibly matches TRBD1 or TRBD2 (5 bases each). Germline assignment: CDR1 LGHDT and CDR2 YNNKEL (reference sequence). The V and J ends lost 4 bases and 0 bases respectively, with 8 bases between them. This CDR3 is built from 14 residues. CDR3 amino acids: CASSRDRSTDTQYF. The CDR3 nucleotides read TGTGCCAGCAGCCGGGACCGTAGCACAGATACGCAGTATTTT.

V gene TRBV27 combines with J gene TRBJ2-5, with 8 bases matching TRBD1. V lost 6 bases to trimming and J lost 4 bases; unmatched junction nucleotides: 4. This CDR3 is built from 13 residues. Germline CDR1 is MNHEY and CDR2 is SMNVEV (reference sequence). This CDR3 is CASRGQGAETQYF. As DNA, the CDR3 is TGTGCCAGCAGGGGGCAGGGGGCAGAGACCCAGTACTTC.

The chain's CDR3 is CASSQDRPPSAGARETQYF. The CDR3 DNA reads as TGTGCCAGCAGCCAAGATAGACCCCCCTCAGCGGGGGCCCGGGAGACCCAGTACTTC. V and J are TRBV3-1 and TRBJ2-5; 8 bases are shared with TRBD2. Germline loops: CDR1 LGHDT, CDR2 YNNKEL (reference sequence). The J segment lost 5 bases and the V segment lost 0 bases, leaving 17 bases of the junction unmatched. This CDR3 region has 19 residues.

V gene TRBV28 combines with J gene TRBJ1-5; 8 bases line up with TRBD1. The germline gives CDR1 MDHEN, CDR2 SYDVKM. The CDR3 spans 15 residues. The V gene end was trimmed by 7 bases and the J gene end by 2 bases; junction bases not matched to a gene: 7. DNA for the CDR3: TGTGCCAGCACCGACCGGGACAGGCGCAATCAGCCCCAGCATTTT. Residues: CASTDRDRRNQPQHF.

This CDR3 is CASSYSIQGDQPQHF. The CDR3 nucleotides are TGTGCCAGCAGTTACTCCATACAGGGGGACCAGCCCCAGCATTTT. The chain combines TRBV6-2 or TRBV6-3 with TRBJ1-5, with TRBD1 matching over 8 bases. V gave up 0 bases and J gave up 7 bases; unmatched junction bases: 5. Germline V gene data show CDR1 as MNHEY and CDR2 as SVGEGT. The length of the CDR3 is 15 residues.

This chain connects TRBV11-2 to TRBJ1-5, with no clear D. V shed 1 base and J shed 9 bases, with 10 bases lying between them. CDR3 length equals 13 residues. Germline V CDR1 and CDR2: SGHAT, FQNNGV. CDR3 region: CASSLGLMLPQHF. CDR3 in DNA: TGTGCCAGCAGCTTAGGACTAATGTTGCCCCAGCATTTT.

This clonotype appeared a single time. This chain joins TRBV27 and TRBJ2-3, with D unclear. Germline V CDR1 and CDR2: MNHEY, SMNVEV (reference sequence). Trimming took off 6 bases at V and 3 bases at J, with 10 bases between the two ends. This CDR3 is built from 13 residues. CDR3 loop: CASRNWVTDTQYF. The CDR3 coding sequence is TGTGCCAGCAGGAATTGGGTTACAGATACGCAGTATTTT.

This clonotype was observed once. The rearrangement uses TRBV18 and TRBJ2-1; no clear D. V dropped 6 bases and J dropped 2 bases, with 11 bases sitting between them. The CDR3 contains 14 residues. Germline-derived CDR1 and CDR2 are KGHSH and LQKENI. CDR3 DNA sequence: TGTGCCAGCTCCATAGAGAGTACCTACAATGAGCAGTTCTTC. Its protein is CASSIESTYNEQFF.

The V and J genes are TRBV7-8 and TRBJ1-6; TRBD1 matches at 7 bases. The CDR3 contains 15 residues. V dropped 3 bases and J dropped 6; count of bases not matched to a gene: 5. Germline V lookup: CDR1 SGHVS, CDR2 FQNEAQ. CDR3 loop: CASSLRDSVNSPLHF. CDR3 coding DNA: TGTGCCAGCAGCTTGCGGGACAGCGTTAATTCACCCCTCCACTTT.

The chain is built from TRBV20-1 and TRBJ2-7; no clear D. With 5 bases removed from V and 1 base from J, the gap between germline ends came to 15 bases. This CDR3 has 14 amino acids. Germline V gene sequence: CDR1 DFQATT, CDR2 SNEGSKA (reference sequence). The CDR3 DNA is TGCAGTGCTTTTGACCGATCTGGGTCCTACGAGCAGTACTTC. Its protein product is CSAFDRSGSYEQYF.

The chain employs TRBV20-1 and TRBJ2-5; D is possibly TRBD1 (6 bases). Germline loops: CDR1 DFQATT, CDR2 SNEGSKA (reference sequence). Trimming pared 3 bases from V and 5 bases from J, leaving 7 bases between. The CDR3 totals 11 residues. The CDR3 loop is CSARGAETQYF. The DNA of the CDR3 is TGCAGTGCTAGGGGGGCGGAGACCCAGTACTTC.

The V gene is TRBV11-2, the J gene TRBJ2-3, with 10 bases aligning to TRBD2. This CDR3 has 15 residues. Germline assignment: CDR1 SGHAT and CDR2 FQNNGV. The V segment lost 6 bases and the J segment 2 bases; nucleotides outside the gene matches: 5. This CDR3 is CASRSAGGDTDTQYF. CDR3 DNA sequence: TGTGCCAGCAGATCAGCGGGGGGGGACACAGATACGCAGTATTTT.

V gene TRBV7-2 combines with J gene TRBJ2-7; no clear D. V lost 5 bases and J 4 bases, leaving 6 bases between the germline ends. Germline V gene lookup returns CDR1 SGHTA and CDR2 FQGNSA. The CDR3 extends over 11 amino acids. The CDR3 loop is CASSPLYEQYF. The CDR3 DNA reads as TGTGCCAGCAGCCCTCTATACGAGCAGTACTTC.

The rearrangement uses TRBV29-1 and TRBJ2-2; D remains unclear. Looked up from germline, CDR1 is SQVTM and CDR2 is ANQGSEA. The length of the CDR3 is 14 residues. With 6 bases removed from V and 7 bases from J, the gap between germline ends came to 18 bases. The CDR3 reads CSVVSPSGRGELFF. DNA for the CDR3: TGCAGCGTCGTAAGTCCCTCAGGACGCGGGGAGCTGTTTTTT.

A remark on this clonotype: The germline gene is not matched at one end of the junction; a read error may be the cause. In DNA form, the CDR3 reads TGTGCCAGCAGCTTGGGACAGGGGACAGGTGGGACCAACGTCCTGACTTTC. It translates to CASSLGQGTGGTNVLTF. This chain connects TRBV9 to TRBJ2-6; TRBD1 matches at 10 bases. The germline gives CDR1 SGDLS, CDR2 YYNGEE. This CDR3 has 17 residues.

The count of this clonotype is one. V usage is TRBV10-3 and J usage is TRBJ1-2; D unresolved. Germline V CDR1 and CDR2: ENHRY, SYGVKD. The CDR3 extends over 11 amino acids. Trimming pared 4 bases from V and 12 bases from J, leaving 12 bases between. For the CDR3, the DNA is TGTGCCATCAGTGGGGCAGGTCTCCACACCTTC. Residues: CAISGAGLHTF.

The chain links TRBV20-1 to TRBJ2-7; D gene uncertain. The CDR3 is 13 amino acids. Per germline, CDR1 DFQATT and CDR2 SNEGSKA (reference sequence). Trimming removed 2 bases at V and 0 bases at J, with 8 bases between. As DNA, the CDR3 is TGCAGTGCTAGATTGCGTAGCTCCTACGAGCAGTACTTC. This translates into CSARLRSSYEQYF.

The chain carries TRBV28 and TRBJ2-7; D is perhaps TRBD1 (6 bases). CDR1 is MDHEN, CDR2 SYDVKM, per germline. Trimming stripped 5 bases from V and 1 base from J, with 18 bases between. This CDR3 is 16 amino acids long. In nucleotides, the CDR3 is TGTGCCAGCAGTACTACCCATCAGGGGCCGTCCTACGAGCAGTACTTC. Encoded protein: CASSTTHQGPSYEQYF.

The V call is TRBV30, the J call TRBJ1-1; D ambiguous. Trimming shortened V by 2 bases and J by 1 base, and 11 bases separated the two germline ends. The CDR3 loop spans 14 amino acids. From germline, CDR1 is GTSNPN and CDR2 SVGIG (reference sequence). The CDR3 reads CAWSLGLSNTEAFF. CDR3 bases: TGTGCCTGGAGTCTAGGCCTATCGAACACTGAAGCTTTCTTT.

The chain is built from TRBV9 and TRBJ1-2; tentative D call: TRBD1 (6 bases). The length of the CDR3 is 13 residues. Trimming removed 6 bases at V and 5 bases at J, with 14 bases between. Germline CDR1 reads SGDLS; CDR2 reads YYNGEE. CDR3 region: CASIGGQEYGYTF. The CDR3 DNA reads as TGTGCCAGCATCGGGGGCCAGGAGTATGGCTACACCTTC.